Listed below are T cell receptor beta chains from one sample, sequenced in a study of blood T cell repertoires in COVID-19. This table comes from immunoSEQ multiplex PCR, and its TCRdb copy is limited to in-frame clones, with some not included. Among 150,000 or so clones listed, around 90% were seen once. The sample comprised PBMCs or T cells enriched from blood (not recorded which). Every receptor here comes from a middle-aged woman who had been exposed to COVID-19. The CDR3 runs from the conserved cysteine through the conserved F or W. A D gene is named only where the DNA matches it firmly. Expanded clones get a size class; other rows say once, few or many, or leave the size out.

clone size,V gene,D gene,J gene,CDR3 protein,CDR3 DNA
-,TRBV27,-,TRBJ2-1,CASSFWTGEQFF,TGTGCCAGCAGTTTCTGGACGGGGGAGCAGTTCTTC
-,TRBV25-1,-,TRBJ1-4,CASSAEREKLFF,TGTGCCAGCAGTGCTGAGAGAGAAAAACTGTTTTTT
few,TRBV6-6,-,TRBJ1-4,CASSQDRLNEKLFF,TGTGCCAGCAGTCAAGACAGGCTTAATGAAAAACTGTTTTTT
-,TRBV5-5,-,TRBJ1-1,CASSLFRGTNTEAFF,TGTGCCAGCAGCTTATTCCGGGGAACGAACACTGAAGCTTTCTTT
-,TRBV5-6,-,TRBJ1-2,CASSPSGGFYGYTF,TGTGCCAGCAGCCCCTCCGGAGGGTTCTATGGCTACACCTTC
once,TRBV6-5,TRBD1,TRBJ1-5,CASSVEQGVNQPQHF,TGTGCCAGCAGCGTTGAACAGGGGGTGAATCAGCCCCAGCATTTT
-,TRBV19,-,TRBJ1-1,CASGQQPNTEAFF,TGTGCCAGTGGTCAACAGCCGAACACTGAAGCTTTCTTT
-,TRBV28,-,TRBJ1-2,CASKQGYGYTF,TGTGCCAGCAAACAGGGTTATGGCTACACCTTC
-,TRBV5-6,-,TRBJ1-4,CASSLKRDNEKLFF,TGTGCCAGCAGCTTGAAACGGGATAATGAAAAACTGTTTTTT
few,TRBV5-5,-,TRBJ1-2,CASSSSQSDYYGYTF,TGTGCCAGCAGCTCCTCGCAGAGCGATTACTATGGCTACACCTTC
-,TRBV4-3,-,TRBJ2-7,CASSQYTTGAYEQYF,TGCGCCAGCAGCCAATACACAACAGGAGCCTACGAGCAGTACTTC
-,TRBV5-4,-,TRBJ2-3,CASSLVFRGTDTQYF,TGTGCCAGCAGCTTGGTATTCCGGGGCACAGATACGCAGTATTTT
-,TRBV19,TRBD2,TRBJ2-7,CASSWAGRTSSYKQYF,TGTGCCAGTAGTTGGGCCGGGAGGACCTCTTCTTACAAGCAGTACTTC
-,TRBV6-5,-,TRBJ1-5,CASSYSGQGNQPQHF,TGTGCCAGCAGTTACTCGGGGCAGGGGAATCAGCCCCAGCATTTT
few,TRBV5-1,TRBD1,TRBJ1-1,CASSSRGQGAIAFF,TGCGCCAGCAGCAGCCGGGGACAGGGGGCAATTGCTTTCTTT
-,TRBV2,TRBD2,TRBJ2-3,CARKSGGPYLSTDTQYF,TGTGCCAGAAAAAGCGGGGGGCCATATCTTAGCACAGATACGCAGTATTTT
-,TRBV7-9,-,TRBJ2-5,CASSLLETQYF,TGTGCCAGCAGCTTACTCGAGACCCAGTACTTC
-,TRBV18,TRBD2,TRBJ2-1,CASSQGPGLNNEQFF,TGTGCCAGCTCTCAGGGACCGGGACTAAACAATGAGCAGTTCTTC
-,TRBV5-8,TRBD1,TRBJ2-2,CASSLNRGTGELFF,TGTGCCAGCAGCTTGAACAGGGGCACCGGGGAGCTGTTTTTT
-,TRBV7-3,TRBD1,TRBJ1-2,CASSPTGDYGYTF,TGTGCCAGCAGCCCGACAGGGGACTATGGCTACACCTTC
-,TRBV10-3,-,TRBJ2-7,CATLARDSYEQYF,TGTGCCACCTTGGCCCGGGACTCATACGAGCAGTACTTC
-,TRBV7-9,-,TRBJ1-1,CASSKEVRGLGTEAFF,TGTGCCAGCAGCAAAGAGGTCCGGGGTTTAGGCACTGAAGCTTTCTTT
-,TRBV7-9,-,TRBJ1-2,CASSSSGSNYGYTF,TGTGCCAGCAGCTCCAGCGGGTCTAACTATGGCTACACCTTC
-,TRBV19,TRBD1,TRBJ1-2,CATKNWDRGRRNYGYTF,TGTGCCACCAAAAACTGGGACAGGGGGCGCCGGAACTATGGCTACACCTTC
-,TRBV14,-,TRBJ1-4,CASSQDYNREGPNEKLFF,TGTGCCAGCAGCCAAGATTATAACAGGGAGGGACCTAATGAAAAACTGTTTTTT
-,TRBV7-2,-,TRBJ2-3,CASSLVVMGAGTDTQYF,TGTGCCAGCAGCTTAGTAGTCATGGGGGCGGGCACAGATACGCAGTATTTT
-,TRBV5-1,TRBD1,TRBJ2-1,CASSSGTANNEQFF,TGCGCCAGCAGTTCCGGGACAGCCAACAATGAGCAGTTCTTC
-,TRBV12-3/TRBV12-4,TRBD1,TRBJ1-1,CASSLAGQLEAFF,TGTGCCAGCAGTTTAGCGGGACAGCTTGAAGCTTTCTTT
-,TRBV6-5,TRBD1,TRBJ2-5,CASSPGDRDQETQYF,TGTGCCAGCAGTCCTGGGGACAGGGACCAAGAGACCCAGTACTTC
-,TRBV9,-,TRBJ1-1,CASSVGLGARVTEAFF,TGTGCCAGCAGCGTAGGTTTGGGGGCGCGGGTCACTGAAGCTTTCTTT
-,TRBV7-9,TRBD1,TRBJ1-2,CASSFRDRVDYGYTF,TGTGCCAGCAGCTTCCGGGACAGGGTCGACTATGGCTACACCTTC
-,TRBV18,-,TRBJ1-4,CASSPPNYGNRENEKLFF,TGTGCCAGCTCACCACCAAACTATGGGAACAGGGAAAATGAAAAACTGTTTTTT
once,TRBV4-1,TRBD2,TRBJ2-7,CASSGRLAGGPYEQYF,TGCGCCAGCAGCGGACGGTTAGCGGGAGGGCCCTACGAGCAGTACTTC
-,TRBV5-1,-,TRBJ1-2,CASSPDSRGGGYTF,TGCGCCAGCAGCCCTGACTCTCGGGGAGGCGGCTACACCTTC
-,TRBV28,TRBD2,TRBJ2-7,CASSPPSGYEQYF,TGTGCCAGCAGCCCGCCTAGCGGTTACGAGCAGTACTTC
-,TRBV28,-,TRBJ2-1,CASSFAGPYNEQFF,TGTGCCAGCAGTTTTGCGGGGCCCTACAATGAGCAGTTCTTC
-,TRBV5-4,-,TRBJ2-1,CASSLNGNNAPTNNEQFF,TGTGCCAGCAGCCTCAACGGGAATAACGCCCCGACCAACAATGAGCAGTTCTTC
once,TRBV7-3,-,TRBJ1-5,CASSFPGWGQPQHF,TGTGCCAGCAGCTTTCCGGGTTGGGGCCAGCCCCAGCATTTT
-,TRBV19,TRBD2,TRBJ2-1,CASTKREKGDEQFF,TGTGCCAGTACCAAGCGGGAGAAAGGGGATGAGCAGTTCTTC
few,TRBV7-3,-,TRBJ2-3,CASSSAGPDTQYF,TGTGCCAGCAGCTCCGCGGGGCCAGATACGCAGTATTTT
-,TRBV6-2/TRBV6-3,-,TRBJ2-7,CASSYSTSEVYEQYF,TGTGCCAGCAGTTACTCGACTTCCGAGGTTTACGAGCAGTACTTC
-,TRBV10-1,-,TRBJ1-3,CASSLREGGNTIYF,TGCGCCAGCAGTCTCAGGGAGGGAGGAAACACCATATATTTT
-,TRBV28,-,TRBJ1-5,CASSFTGSPPQPQHF,TGTGCCAGCAGTTTCACGGGGTCCCCACCCCAGCCCCAGCATTTT
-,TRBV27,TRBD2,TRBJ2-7,CASSLTSGAGYEQYF,TGTGCCAGCAGTTTAACTAGCGGGGCGGGATACGAGCAGTACTTC
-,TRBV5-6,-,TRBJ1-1,CASVRDDEAFF,TGTGCCAGCGTCAGGGATGATGAAGCTTTCTTT
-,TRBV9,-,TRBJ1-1,CASSVLGTSEAFF,TGTGCCAGCAGCGTACTTGGGACATCTGAAGCTTTCTTT
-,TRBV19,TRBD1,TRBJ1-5,CASSTPKRTGGQPQHF,TGTGCCAGTAGTACACCTAAACGCACAGGGGGTCAGCCCCAGCATTTT
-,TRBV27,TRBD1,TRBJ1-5,CASSLWTGRGNQPQHF,TGTGCCAGCAGTTTATGGACAGGGAGAGGCAATCAGCCCCAGCATTTT
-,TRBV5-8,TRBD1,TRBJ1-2,CASSPRTGGYYGYTF,TGTGCCAGCAGCCCCAGGACAGGGGGTTACTATGGCTACACCTTC
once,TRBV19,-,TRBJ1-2,CASSSTGTYGYTF,TGTGCCAGTAGTTCGACAGGCACCTATGGCTACACCTTC
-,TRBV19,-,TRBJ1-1,CASNDQGSMNTEAFF,TGTGCCAGTAACGACCAGGGTTCCATGAACACTGAAGCTTTCTTT
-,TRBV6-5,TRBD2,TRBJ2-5,CASIAGGGQETQYF,TGTGCCAGCATAGCGGGGGGAGGACAAGAGACCCAGTACTTC
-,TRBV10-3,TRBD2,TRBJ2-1,CAISESGGGSYNEQFF,TGTGCCATCAGTGAGTCTGGGGGAGGGTCCTACAATGAGCAGTTCTTC